Each of the 8 T cell receptor beta chains below was sequenced from the same sample in a study of blood T cells in healthy people across ages. Together with a sample-barcoded 5' primer, a J-beta primer mix was included in a second PCR lasting about 7 to 12 cycles. TCRdb redid the calling of the 5' RACE reads with MiXCR, one entry per CDR3 protein. The table has roughly 860,000 distinct CDR3 sequences, 60% to 80% seen once. Material: blood. These receptors were collected from a man younger than 40 in good health.

The chain couples TRBV21-1 to TRBJ2-1; no DNA check was done on the table's D call, TRBD2. TRBV21-1 is designated a pseudogene. The CDR3 consists of 15 residues. In nucleotides, the CDR3 is TGTGCCAGCAGCAAACTCGCGGGGGGGATGGATGAGCAGTTCTTC. This translates into CASSKLAGGMDEQFF.

V is TRBV7-2 and J is TRBJ2-3, with 7 bases matching TRBD2. The CDR3 totals 17 residues. Unmatched junction bases numbered 11, after V lost 2 bases and J lost 3 bases. In germline, CDR1 is SGHTA, CDR2 FQGNSA. The CDR3 loop reads CASSLSQAGVGTDTQYF. Written as DNA, the CDR3 is TGTGCCAGCAGCTTATCTCAGGCGGGGGTAGGAACAGATACGCAGTATTTT. The whole variable domain, filled in from reference TRBV7-2 and TRBJ2-3, reads GAGVSQSPSNKVTEKGKDVELRCDPISGHTALYWYRQSLGQGLEFLIYFQGNSAPDKSGLPSDRFSAERTGGSVSTLTIQRTQQEDSAVYLCASSLSQAGVGTDTQYFGPGTRLTVL.

The chain couples TRBV27 to TRBJ2-6; no clear D gene. The CDR3 length is 14 residues. CDR1 and CDR2 (germline): MNHEY, SMNVEV (reference sequence). Trimming removed 3 bases at V and 1 base at J, with 4 bases between. CDR3 bases: TGTGCCAGCAGTTTTCAGTCTGGGGCCAACGTCCTGACTTTC. This encodes CASSFQSGANVLTF.

This clonotype came up a few times. The gene calls are TRBV4-3 and TRBJ2-3; D is possibly TRBD1 or TRBD2 (5 bases each). The ends were cut back, 4 bases at V and 2 bases at J, with 22 bases in the middle. Germline loops: CDR1 LGHNA, CDR2 YSLEER. The CDR3 extends over 18 amino acids. CDR3 nucleotide sequence: TGCGCCAGCAGCCCCTCCCCCGGGGCACGGAAAAACACAGATACGCAGTATTTT. This sequence encodes CASSPSPGARKNTDTQYF.

This clonotype occurred once. CDR3 region: CASSGGTTQRNEQYF. Written as DNA, the CDR3 is TGTGCCAGCAGTGGGGGGACTACCCAGAGAAACGAGCAGTACTTC. This chain links TRBV6-2 or TRBV6-3 with TRBJ2-7; 7 nucleotides align to TRBD2. Trimming at V came to 5 bases and at J to 5 bases, leaving 12 bases not matched to a gene. The CDR3 sequence is 15 residues long. CDR1 and CDR2 from the germline V gene are MNHEY and SVGEGT.

This clonotype was seen only a few times. The chain uses TRBV5-1 and TRBJ2-5; D may be TRBD2 (5 bases). CDR3 length: 11 residues. Germline CDR1 SGHRS, CDR2 YFSETQ. V lost 4 bases and J lost 11, with 12 bases in between. This CDR3 is CASSASREQYF. CDR3 coding DNA: TGCGCCAGCAGCGCCAGTAGGGAGCAGTACTTC.

CDR3 sequence (DNA): TGTGCCAGCAGCCCCCGAGCGGGGGTGCTAGCCAAAAACATTCAGTACTTC. It is translated as CASSPRAGVLAKNIQYF. The V call is TRBV7-2, the J call TRBJ2-4; 8 bases are a match to TRBD2. The CDR3 runs 17 residues. Unmatched junction bases numbered 9, after V lost 5 bases and J lost 0 bases. In germline, CDR1 is SGHTA, CDR2 FQGNSA.

The gene calls are TRBV7-8 and TRBJ2-1; 9 bases map to TRBD2. This CDR3 contains 17 residues. Germline CDR1 and CDR2: SGHVS and FQNEAQ. Unmatched junction bases numbered 12, after V lost 5 bases and J lost 4 bases. The CDR3 region is CASSKRRAGGSYNEQFF. Here the CDR3 DNA reads TGTGCCAGCAGCAAAAGACGCGCGGGGGGGTCTTACAATGAGCAGTTCTTC.